These 9 T cell receptor beta chains were all obtained from the same sample, sequenced in a study of long-term antiretroviral therapy in people with HIV (dated by TCRdb to between 2022 and 2023). The immunoSEQ hsTCRB v3.0 assay was used at survey level resolution to sequence the TRB variable region. TCRdb carries this immuneACCESS record with in-frame sequences only. Its versions omit some clonotypes, under half of them owing to an unresolved V gene in the studies checked, with the rest unexplained. The sample table shows 29,000 or so clones, and roughly 92% are seen once. Together, the top ten hold approximately 6.8% of the sample. The sample was unsorted PBMCs, taken 6.5 years after starting antiretroviral therapy. The receptors were sampled from a woman aged 40 to 50 with HIV.

The rearrangement uses TRBV5-6 and TRBJ1-2; maybe TRBD1 (6 bases). The germline V and J ends were trimmed by 0 bases and 13 bases, with 16 bases remaining between them. CDR1 SGHDT and CDR2 YYEEEE come from the germline V gene. The CDR3 extends over 13 amino acids. The CDR3 bases are TGTGCCAGCAGCTTGGTGGGACAAGGGGGGGCCACCTTC. This encodes CASSLVGQGGATF.

In DNA form, the CDR3 reads TGTGCCAGTAGTATAGCCCGGGAGGGCTATGGCTACACCTTC. The encoded protein is CASSIAREGYGYTF. This sequence joins TRBV19 and TRBJ1-2; D gene uncertain. There are 14 residues in the CDR3. Germline V gene sequence: CDR1 LNHDA, CDR2 SQIVND (reference sequence). Trimming took 1 base from V and 4 from J, leaving 10 bases between them.

The J gene is TRBJ1-5, the V gene TRBV6-6; maybe TRBD1 (6 bases). The V gene's germline CDR1 is MNHNY and CDR2 SVGAGI (reference sequence). The CDR3 covers 13 residues. Trimming took 6 bases from V and 5 from J, leaving 11 bases between them. Written as DNA, the CDR3 is TGTGCCAGCAGGACGGACAGATATCAGCCCCAGCATTTT. Protein product: CASRTDRYQPQHF.

J is TRBJ1-1 and V is TRBV30; D may be TRBD1 (5 bases). Trimming pared 3 bases from V and 1 base from J, leaving 12 bases between. There are 14 residues in the CDR3. The germline gives CDR1 GTSNPN, CDR2 SVGIG (reference sequence). The CDR3 nucleotides read TGTGCCTGGAGCCCGGGGGGGTCGAACACTGAAGCTTTCTTT. Amino acids: CAWSPGGSNTEAFF.

This clone was detected only once. This chain connects TRBV6-5 to TRBJ2-3; the D gene is possibly TRBD1 (5 bases). The length of the CDR3 is 14 residues. V lost 4 bases, J lost 8 bases, and 16 bases lay in between. The germline V gene has CDR1 MNHEY and CDR2 SVGAGI. The CDR3 protein is CASSLGPPIGTQYF. For the CDR3, the DNA is TGTGCCAGCAGTTTGGGGCCGCCAATAGGTACGCAGTATTTT.

The chain recombines TRBV25-1 with TRBJ1-2; D is perhaps TRBD1 (6 bases). The V and J ends lost 3 bases and 8 bases respectively, with 10 bases between them. Germline CDR1 and CDR2: MGHDK and SYGVNS. The CDR3 covers 12 residues. The CDR3 reads CASSDYREGYTF. As DNA, the CDR3 is TGTGCCAGCAGTGATTACAGGGAAGGCTACACCTTC.

In this sample, this clone turned up once. This sequence joins TRBV14 and TRBJ2-3; 7 nucleotides match TRBD2. V lost 7 bases, J lost 2 bases, and 6 bases stayed unmatched. In germline, CDR1 is SGHDN, CDR2 FVKESK. There are 14 residues in the CDR3. The CDR3 coding sequence is TGTGCCAGCATCCGGGGGGAACACACAGATACGCAGTATTTT. Protein: CASIRGEHTDTQYF.

The V and J genes are TRBV5-1 and TRBJ1-3; D is unclear. The CDR3 extends over 15 amino acids. Germline V gene lookup returns CDR1 SGHRS and CDR2 YFSETQ. V was cut by 4 bases and J by 4 bases, with 15 bases left in between. The DNA for the CDR3 is TGCGCCAGCAGCAGGGCCCCGGTTGGAGGAAACACCATATATTTT. Translation gives CASSRAPVGGNTIYF.

The gene calls are TRBV7-9 and TRBJ1-5, with D unresolved. Trimming cost V 5 bases and J 0 bases, with 8 bases left between them. Germline V gives CDR1 SEHNR, CDR2 FQNEAQ (reference sequence). CDR3 length equals 14 residues. The CDR3 region is CASSPRNSNQPQHF. The CDR3 nucleotides read TGTGCCAGCAGCCCCCGTAATAGCAATCAGCCCCAGCATTTT.